Given below is one T cell receptor beta chain in context. This entry comes from a study of T cells in Graves' hyperthyroidism and ophthalmopathy. TCR beta CDR3 regions were amplified from RNA transcripts. With the HTBI primer set, the TCR CDR3 went through a first round of RT-PCR. One entry per CDR3 protein, called by TCRdb with MiXCR from the multiplex PCR reads. The repertoire holds under 650,000 distinct CDR3 sequences, with 15% to 20% as singletons. Sequencing was carried out using blood. The source of this sequence is a woman aged 25 to 39 with Graves' hyperthyroidism.

The CDR3 DNA follows: TGCGCCAGCAGCTTTCTCCCCGGGACAGATAATTCACCCCTCCACTTT. Translated: CASSFLPGTDNSPLHF. The V and J genes are TRBV5-1 and TRBJ1-6, with 7 bases aligning to TRBD1. The length of the CDR3 is 16 residues. The germline V gene has CDR1 SGHRS and CDR2 YFSETQ. Trimming removed 2 bases from V and 5 bases from J; junction bases left unmatched: 7.